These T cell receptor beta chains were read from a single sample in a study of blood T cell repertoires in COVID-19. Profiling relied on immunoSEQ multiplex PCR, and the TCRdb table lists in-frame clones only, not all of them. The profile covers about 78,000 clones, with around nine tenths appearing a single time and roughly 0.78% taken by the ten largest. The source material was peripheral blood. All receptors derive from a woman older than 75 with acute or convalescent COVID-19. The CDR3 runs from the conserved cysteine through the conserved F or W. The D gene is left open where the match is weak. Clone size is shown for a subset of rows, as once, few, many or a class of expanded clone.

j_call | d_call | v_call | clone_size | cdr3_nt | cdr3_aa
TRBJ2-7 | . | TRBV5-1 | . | TGCGCCAGCAGCTTGGCGGGGTCGCGTGACGAGCAGTACTTC | CASSLAGSRDEQYF
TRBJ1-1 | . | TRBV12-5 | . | TGTGCTAGTGGACCCAGGGCCAACACTGAAGCTTTCTTT | CASGPRANTEAFF
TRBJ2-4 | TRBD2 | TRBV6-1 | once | TGTGCCAGCAGTGCAGCCGGGACTAGGAACATTCAGTACTTC | CASSAAGTRNIQYF
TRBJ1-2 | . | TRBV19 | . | TGTGCCAGTGGGCAGAACTATGGCTACACCTTC | CASGQNYGYTF
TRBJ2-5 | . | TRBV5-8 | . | TGTGCCAGCAGTCCGAACAGGGTTGGGCAAGAGACCCAGTACTTC | CASSPNRVGQETQYF
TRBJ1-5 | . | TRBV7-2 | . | TGTGCCAGCAGCTTATGGAACGGGCAGCCCCAGCATTTT | CASSLWNGQPQHF
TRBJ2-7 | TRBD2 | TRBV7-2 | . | TGTGCCAGCAGCTTGGGACTAGTTTTGGAGCAGTACTTC | CASSLGLVLEQYF
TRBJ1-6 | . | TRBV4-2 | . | TGTGCCAGCAGCCCAACGGGACTACCCTCACCCCTCCACTTT | CASSPTGLPSPLHF
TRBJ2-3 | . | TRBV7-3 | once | TGTGCCAGCAGCTCGCAAACTAGCCCCGCGGATACGCAGTATTTT | CASSSQTSPADTQYF
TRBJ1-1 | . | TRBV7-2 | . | TGTGCCAGCAGCTCCCAGGGGTACACTGAAGCTTTCTTT | CASSSQGYTEAFF
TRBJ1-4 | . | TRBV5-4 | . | TGTGCCAGCAGCTTGGCCGGAAGGGAGGGTGAAAAACTGTTTTTT | CASSLAGREGEKLFF
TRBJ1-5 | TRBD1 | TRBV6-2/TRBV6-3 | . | TGTGCCAGCAGTGGCCACAGGGGGCGGAACGGAGCCCAGCATTTT | CASSGHRGRNGAQHF
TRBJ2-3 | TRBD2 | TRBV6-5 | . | TGTGCCAGCAGTTCGCGACTAGCGGTCACAGATACGCAGTATTTT | CASSSRLAVTDTQYF
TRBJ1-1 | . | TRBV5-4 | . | TGTGCCAGCAGCTTGGATTCGGTGACTGAAGCTTTCTTT | CASSLDSVTEAFF
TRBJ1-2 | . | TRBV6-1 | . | TGTGCCAGCAGTGACAGGAACTATGGCTACACCTTC | CASSDRNYGYTF
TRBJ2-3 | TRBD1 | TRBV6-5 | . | TGTGCCAGCAGTTCCCTACAGGGGGCTCGGCCAGATACGCAGTATTTT | CASSSLQGARPDTQYF
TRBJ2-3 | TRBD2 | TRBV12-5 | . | TGTGCTAGTGGTTTGGGAGGGAGGGGACTGACGGGCGGGGATACGCAGTATTTT | CASGLGGRGLTGGDTQYF
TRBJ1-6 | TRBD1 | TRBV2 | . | TGTGCCAGCAGTGCTGGACAGGAATCGTCACCCCTCCACTTT | CASSAGQESSPLHF
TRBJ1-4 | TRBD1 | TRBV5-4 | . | TGTGCCAGCAGCGAACCCGGGACAGGGGGCGAAAAACTGTTTTTT | CASSEPGTGGEKLFF
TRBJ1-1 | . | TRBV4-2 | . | TGTGCCAGCAGCCAAGAATGGATGCAGGGCCCCACTGAAGCTTTCTTT | CASSQEWMQGPTEAFF
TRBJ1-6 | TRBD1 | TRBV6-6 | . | TGTGCCAGCATGTCTCAGGACAGGCTTAATTCACCCCTCCACTTT | CASMSQDRLNSPLHF
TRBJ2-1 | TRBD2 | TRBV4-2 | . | TGTGCCAGCAGCCAAGAACCAGGACTAGCGTACAATGAGCAGTTCTTC | CASSQEPGLAYNEQFF
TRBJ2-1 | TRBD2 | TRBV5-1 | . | TGCGCCAGCAGCTTTAGCGGGCACGTCTCCTACAATGAGCAGTTCTTC | CASSFSGHVSYNEQFF
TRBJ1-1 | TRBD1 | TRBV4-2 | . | TGTGCCAGCAGCCAAGCGCTTCTGACAGGGATGAACACTGAAGCTTTCTTT | CASSQALLTGMNTEAFF
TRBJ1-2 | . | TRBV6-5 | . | TGTGCCAGCAGAGACAGTCTGTTTGGCTACACCTTC | CASRDSLFGYTF
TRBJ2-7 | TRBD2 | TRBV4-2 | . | TGTGCCAGCAGCAAGGAGGAGCGGGGCTACGAGCAGTACTTC | CASSKEERGYEQYF
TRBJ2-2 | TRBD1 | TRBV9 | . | TGTGCCAGCAGCGTAGTGGGACAGGGGGGCACCGGGGAGCTGTTTTTT | CASSVVGQGGTGELFF
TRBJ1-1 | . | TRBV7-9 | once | TGTGCCAGCAGCTTAGTAGCGGGACGAACCACTGAAGCTTTCTTT | CASSLVAGRTTEAFF
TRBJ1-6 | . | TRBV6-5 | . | TGTGCCAGCAGTTACGTGGTCGCGGGCGGTTCACCCCTCCACTTT | CASSYVVAGGSPLHF
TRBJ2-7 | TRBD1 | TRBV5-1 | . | TGCGCCAGCAGCTTGTATGGGACAGGGGGCTTAGAGCAGTACTTC | CASSLYGTGGLEQYF
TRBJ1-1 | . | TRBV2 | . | TGTGCCAGCAACCCCAACGGGGGGCAAGGCACTGAAGCTTTCTTT | CASNPNGGQGTEAFF
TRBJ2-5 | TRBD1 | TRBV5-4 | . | TGTGCCAGCAGCTGGGACAGACAAGAGACCCAGTACTTC | CASSWDRQETQYF
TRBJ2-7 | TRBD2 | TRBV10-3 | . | TGTGCCATCAGAAGTTCCGCGGGGGATCTGAACTACGAGCAGTACTTC | CAIRSSAGDLNYEQYF
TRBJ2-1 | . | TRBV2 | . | TGTGCCAGCACCCGGACTAATATCAATGAGCAGTTCTTC | CASTRTNINEQFF
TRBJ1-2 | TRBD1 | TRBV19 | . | TGTGCCAGTAGTAACCTTCTCCCGGGACAGGGCCTCTATGGCTACACCTTC | CASSNLLPGQGLYGYTF